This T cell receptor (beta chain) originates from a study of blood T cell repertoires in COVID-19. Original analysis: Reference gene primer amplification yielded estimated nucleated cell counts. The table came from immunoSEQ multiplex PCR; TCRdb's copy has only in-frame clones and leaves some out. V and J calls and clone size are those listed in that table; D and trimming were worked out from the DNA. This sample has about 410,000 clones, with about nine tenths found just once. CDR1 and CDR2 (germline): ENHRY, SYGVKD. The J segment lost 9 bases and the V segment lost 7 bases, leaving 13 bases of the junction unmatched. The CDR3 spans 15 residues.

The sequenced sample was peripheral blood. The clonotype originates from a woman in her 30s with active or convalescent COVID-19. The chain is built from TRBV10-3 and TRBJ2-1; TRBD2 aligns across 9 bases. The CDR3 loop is CAITVGLADKGEQFF. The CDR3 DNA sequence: TGTGCCATCACGGTGGGACTAGCAGACAAAGGTGAGCAGTTCTTC.